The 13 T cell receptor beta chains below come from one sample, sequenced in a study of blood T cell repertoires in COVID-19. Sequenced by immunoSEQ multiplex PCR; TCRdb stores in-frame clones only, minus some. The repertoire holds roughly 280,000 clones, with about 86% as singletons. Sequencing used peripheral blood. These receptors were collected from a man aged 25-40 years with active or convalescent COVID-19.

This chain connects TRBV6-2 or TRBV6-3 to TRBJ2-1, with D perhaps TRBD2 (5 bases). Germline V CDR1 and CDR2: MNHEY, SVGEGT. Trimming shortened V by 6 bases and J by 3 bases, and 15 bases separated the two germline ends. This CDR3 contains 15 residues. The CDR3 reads CASSSSPGRYNEQFF. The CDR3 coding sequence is TGTGCCAGCAGCTCTAGCCCGGGTCGCTACAATGAGCAGTTCTTC.

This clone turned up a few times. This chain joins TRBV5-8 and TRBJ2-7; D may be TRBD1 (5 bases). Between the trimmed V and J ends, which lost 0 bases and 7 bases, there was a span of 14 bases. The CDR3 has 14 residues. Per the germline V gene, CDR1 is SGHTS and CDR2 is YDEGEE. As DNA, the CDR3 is TGTGCCAGCAGCTTGGATGCAGGGTTAAGGGAGCAGTACTTC. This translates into CASSLDAGLREQYF.

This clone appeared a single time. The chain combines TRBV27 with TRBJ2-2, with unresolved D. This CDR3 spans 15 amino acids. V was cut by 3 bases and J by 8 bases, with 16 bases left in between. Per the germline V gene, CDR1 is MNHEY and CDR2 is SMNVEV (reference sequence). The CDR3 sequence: CASSFLGAARGELFF. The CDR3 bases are TGTGCCAGCAGTTTCCTGGGTGCGGCCCGTGGGGAGCTGTTTTTT.

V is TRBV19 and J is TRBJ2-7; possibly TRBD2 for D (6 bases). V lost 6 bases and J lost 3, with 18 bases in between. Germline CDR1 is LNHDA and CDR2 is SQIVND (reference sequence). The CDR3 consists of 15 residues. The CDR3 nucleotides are TGTGCCAGTAGCTCCGGACTGGGGGAGGTCTACGAGCAGTACTTC. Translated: CASSSGLGEVYEQYF.

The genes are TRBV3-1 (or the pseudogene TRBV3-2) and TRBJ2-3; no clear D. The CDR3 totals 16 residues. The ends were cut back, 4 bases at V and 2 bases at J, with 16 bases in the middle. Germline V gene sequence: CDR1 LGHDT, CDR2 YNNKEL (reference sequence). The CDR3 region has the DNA TGTGCCAGCAGCCCGCGGTACTATAAACACACAGATACGCAGTATTTT. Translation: CASSPRYYKHTDTQYF.

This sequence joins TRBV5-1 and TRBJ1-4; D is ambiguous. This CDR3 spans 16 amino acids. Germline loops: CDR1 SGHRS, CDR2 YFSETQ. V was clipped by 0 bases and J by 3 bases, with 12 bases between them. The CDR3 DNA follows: TGCGCCAGCAGCTTGGCCCCGTGGACTCCTAATGAAAAACTGTTTTTT. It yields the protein CASSLAPWTPNEKLFF.

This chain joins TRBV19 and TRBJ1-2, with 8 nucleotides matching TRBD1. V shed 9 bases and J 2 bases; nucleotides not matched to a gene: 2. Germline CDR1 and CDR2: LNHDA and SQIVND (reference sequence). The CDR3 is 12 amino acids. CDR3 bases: TGTGCCAGCAGGACAGGGAACTATGGCTACACCTTC. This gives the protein CASRTGNYGYTF. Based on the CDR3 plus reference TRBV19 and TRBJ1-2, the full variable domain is DGGITQSPKYLFRKEGQNVTLSCEQNLNHDAMYWYRQDPGQGLRLIYYSQIVNDFQKGDIAEGYSVSREKKESFPLTVTSAQKNPTAFYLCASRTGNYGYTFGSGTRLTVV.

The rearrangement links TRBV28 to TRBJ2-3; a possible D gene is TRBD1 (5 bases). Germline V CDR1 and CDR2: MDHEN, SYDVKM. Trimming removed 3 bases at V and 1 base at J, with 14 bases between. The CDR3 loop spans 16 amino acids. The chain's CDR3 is CASSFRGFSGTDTQYF. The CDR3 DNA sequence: TGTGCCAGCAGTTTTAGGGGCTTCTCAGGCACAGATACGCAGTATTTT.

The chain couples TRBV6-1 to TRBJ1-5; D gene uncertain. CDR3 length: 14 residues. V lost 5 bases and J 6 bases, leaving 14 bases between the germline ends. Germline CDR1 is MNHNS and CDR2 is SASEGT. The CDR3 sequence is CASSSARESQPQHF. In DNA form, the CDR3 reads TGTGCCAGCAGTTCTGCGCGGGAAAGTCAGCCCCAGCATTTT.

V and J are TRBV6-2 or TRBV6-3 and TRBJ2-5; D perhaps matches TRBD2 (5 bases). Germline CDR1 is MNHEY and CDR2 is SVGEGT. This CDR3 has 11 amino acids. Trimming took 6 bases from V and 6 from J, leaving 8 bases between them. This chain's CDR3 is CASSPGKTQYF. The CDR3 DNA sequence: TGTGCCAGCAGCCCCGGGAAGACCCAGTACTTC.

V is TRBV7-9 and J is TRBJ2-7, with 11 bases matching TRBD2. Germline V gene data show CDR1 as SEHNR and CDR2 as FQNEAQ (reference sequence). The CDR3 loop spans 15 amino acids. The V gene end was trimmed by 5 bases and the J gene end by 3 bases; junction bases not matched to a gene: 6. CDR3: CASSPKTSGDYEQYF. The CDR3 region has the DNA TGTGCCAGCAGCCCCAAGACTAGCGGGGACTACGAGCAGTACTTC. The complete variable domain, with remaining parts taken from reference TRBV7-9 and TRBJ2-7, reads DTGVSQNPRHKITKRGQNVTFRCDPISEHNRLYWYRQTLGQGPEFLTYFQNEAQLEKSRLLSDRFSAERPKGSFSTLEIQRTEQGDSAMYLCASSPKTSGDYEQYFGPGTRLTVT.

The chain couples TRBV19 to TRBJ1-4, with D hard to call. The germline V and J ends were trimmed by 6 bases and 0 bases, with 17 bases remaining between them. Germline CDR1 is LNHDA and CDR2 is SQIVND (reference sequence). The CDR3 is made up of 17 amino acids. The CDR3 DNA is TGTGCCAGTAGATCCCGAGAAAATTCTGCAACTAATGAAAAACTGTTTTTT. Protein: CASRSRENSATNEKLFF.

This CDR3 is CASAGKGAGANVLTF. In DNA form, the CDR3 reads TGTGCCAGCGCGGGGAAAGGGGCTGGGGCCAACGTCCTGACTTTC. The rearrangement joins TRBV9 to TRBJ2-6; D is possibly TRBD2 (6 bases). Germline loops: CDR1 SGDLS, CDR2 YYNGEE. The length of the CDR3 is 15 residues. Between the trimmed V and J ends, which lost 7 bases and 2 bases, there was a span of 13 bases.